This record looks at one T cell receptor (beta chain) sequence and its context. Its specificity is not known. This specimen comes from a study of T-cell memory formation after mild COVID-19. Notes on the study in general: CD4/CD8 balance held among clones contracting day 15 to 85, and later expanders leaned CD4+. Researchers report contracting CD4+ clones mostly in CM and EM, with CD8+ clones in EMRA. Pre-infection memory held some responding clones, suggesting pre-existing cross-reactive T cells responded.

Using its own MiXCR run on the 5' RACE reads, TCRdb lists one record per CDR3 protein. In the table there are around 390,000 distinct CDR3 sequences, 16% of which are singletons. CDR1 MNHEY and CDR2 SMNVEV come from the germline V gene (reference sequence). The CDR3 consists of 17 residues. Trimming cost V 3 bases and J 0 bases, with 17 bases left between them. This sequence originates from a man between 18 and 35 years old who had mild COVID-19 (a few samples of this study predate the infection). Cell type and time point are not known. The sequencing sample was made of PBMCs or a T cell subset sorted from them (not recorded which). The V call is TRBV27, the J call TRBJ1-2; no clear D gene. As DNA, the CDR3 is TGTGCCAGCAGTTTGGCAGGTCAGGTTGGAGCTAACTATGGCTACACCTTC. Its translation is CASSLAGQVGANYGYTF.